This is a list of T cell receptor beta chains from one sample in a study of T cells in Graves' hyperthyroidism and ophthalmopathy. TCRdb re-called the multiplex PCR reads with MiXCR, one entry per CDR3 protein. Of about 500,000 distinct CDR3 sequences listed, roughly a sixth are singletons. The specimen sequenced was blood. Every receptor here comes from a young woman with Graves' ophthalmopathy. Each CDR3 is given with its conserved first and last residue. The D gene is left open where the match is weak. Expanded clones are given a class, and other clones once, few, many or no size at all.

>TRBV2|TRBD2|few|TRBJ2-5
TGTGCCAGCAATTTCATACCGGGACTAGCGGGAGGTCCGTTGGAACTCGTGGAGACCCAGTACTTC
CASNFIPGLAGGPLELVETQYF
>TRBV28|.|many|TRBJ2-1
TGTGCCAGCAGTTTTATCAACTTCTACAATGAGCAGTTCTTC
CASSFINFYNEQFF
>TRBV7-3|TRBD2|once|TRBJ2-3
TGTGCCAGCAGCCGAACCGGACTAGCGGGGATCACAGATACGCAGTATTTT
CASSRTGLAGITDTQYF
>TRBV30|.|few|TRBJ1-1
TGTGCCTGGAACAGCGGGCCCACTGAAGCTTTCTTT
CAWNSGPTEAFF
>TRBV6-2/TRBV6-3|.|.|TRBJ1-5
TGTGCCAGCAGTTTCGCTGAGAGCAATCAGCCCCAGCATTTT
CASSFAESNQPQHF
>TRBV10-1|.|few|TRBJ2-2
TGCGCCAGCAGTGGGCCCGCTACCGGGGAGCTGTTTTTT
CASSGPATGELFF
>TRBV7-6|.|few|TRBJ2-5
TGTGCCAGCAGCGCAGGTTTTGTTAGAGAGACCCAGTACTTC
CASSAGFVRETQYF
>TRBV27|.|many|TRBJ1-1
TGTGCCAGCAGTTCCCACAACAGGGCTGGGGCTTTCTTT
CASSSHNRAGAFF
>TRBV3-1|.|many|TRBJ2-7
TGTGCCAGCAGCCCCCCTTGGGCGAACTCCTACGAGCAGTACTTC
CASSPPWANSYEQYF
>TRBV7-3|.|many|TRBJ1-1
TGTGCCAGCAGTTCGGGGTTGAACACTGAAGCTTTCTTT
CASSSGLNTEAFF
>TRBV28|.|many|TRBJ1-2
TGTGCCAGCAGTTTAAAAGGGGACTATGGCTACACCTTC
CASSLKGDYGYTF
>TRBV11-2|TRBD2|many|TRBJ2-7
TGTGCCAGCAGCCCCCCGGGACTAGCCTACGAGCAGTACTTC
CASSPPGLAYEQYF
>TRBV9|.|once|TRBJ2-7
TGTGCCAGCAGCGTAGAGGGAGGGGGTGACTACGAGCAGTACTTC
CASSVEGGGDYEQYF
>TRBV12-5|.|.|TRBJ2-1
TGTGCTAGTTTGAGCTCCTACAATGAGCAGTTCTTC
CASLSSYNEQFF
>TRBV2|.|many|TRBJ1-2
TGTGCCAGCAGTGTCCGGGGAGCTAACTATGGCTACACCTTC
CASSVRGANYGYTF
>TRBV29-1|.|many|TRBJ2-7
TGCAGCGGTTACAGCGAAATCTCCTACGAGCAGTACTTC
CSGYSEISYEQYF
>TRBV6-9|.|.|TRBJ2-7
TGTGCCAGCAGTTCGCGGGGCTCCGGCGAGCAGTACTTC
CASSSRGSGEQYF
>TRBV4-2|TRBD1|.|TRBJ1-1
TGTGCCAGCAGTCCCCCGGGACAGCAGAACACTGAAGCTTTCTTT
CASSPPGQQNTEAFF
>TRBV20-1|.|few|TRBJ2-7
TGCAGTGCTAGAGATCACTACGAGCAGTACTTC
CSARDHYEQYF
>TRBV10-3|.|many|TRBJ2-7
TGTGCCATCAGTGAGTCGACCACAGCTGAGGTCTACGAGCAGTACTTC
CAISESTTAEVYEQYF
>TRBV15|TRBD1|.|TRBJ2-1
TGTGCCACCAGCAGAGCGCGACAGGGGGTTTACAATGAGCAGTTCTTC
CATSRARQGVYNEQFF
>TRBV6-1|.|.|TRBJ2-1
TGTGCCAGCAGTCTCGAGAGGACAGCCTACAATGAGCAGTTCTTC
CASSLERTAYNEQFF
>TRBV20-1|TRBD2|.|TRBJ2-3
TGCAGTGCCCCAAATGGGCGGGAGGGCCTGGTGTATTTT
CSAPNGREGLVYF
>TRBV5-1|.|many|TRBJ2-1
TGCGCCAGCAGCTTCAGGACACATGGGAATGAGCAGTTCTTC
CASSFRTHGNEQFF
>TRBV6-1|TRBD2|once|TRBJ2-7
TGTGCCAGCAGCCGACTAGCGGGAGGCACCACCTACGAGCAGTACTTC
CASSRLAGGTTYEQYF
>TRBV11-2|TRBD1|few|TRBJ1-2
TGTGCCAGCAGCTTAGCATTTTCGGGACAGTCCTATGGCTACACCTTC
CASSLAFSGQSYGYTF
>TRBV11-3|.|.|TRBJ2-7
TGTGCCAGCAGCCCCAACGACGGAGAGCAGTACTTC
CASSPNDGEQYF
>TRBV20-1|TRBD1|once|TRBJ2-1
TGCAGTGCTCCCCGGGCGGGACAGGAATTCTACAATGAGCAGTTCTTC
CSAPRAGQEFYNEQFF
>TRBV3-1|.|many|TRBJ2-7
TGTGCCAGCAGCCGAATTGCGGCTAGCGCGTCATCCTACGAGCAGTACTTC
CASSRIAASASSYEQYF
>TRBV11-2|TRBD2|many|TRBJ2-2
TGTGCCAGCAGCCCCCTGTCGGTAGCGGGTCCGAACACCGGGGAGCTGTTTTTT
CASSPLSVAGPNTGELFF
>TRBV20-1|TRBD2|.|TRBJ2-7
TGCAGTGCTAGACCCGGGACTAGCGGGAACTACGAGCAGTACTTC
CSARPGTSGNYEQYF
>TRBV7-9|.|few|TRBJ2-7
TGTGCCAGCAGCATTCCGGGACTCCCTTACGAGCAGTACTTC
CASSIPGLPYEQYF
>TRBV29-1|.|once|TRBJ1-1
TGCAGCGTTGGGCAGGGAGGAGGCACTGAAGCTTTCTTT
CSVGQGGGTEAFF
>TRBV7-8|.|.|TRBJ1-4
TGTGCCAGCAGCTTAGTGGGGGGGACACCTAATGAAAAACTGTTTTTT
CASSLVGGTPNEKLFF
>TRBV28|TRBD2|many|TRBJ2-3
TGTGCCAGCAGTTTTGGAAACGGGGGGTACACAGATACGCAGTATTTT
CASSFGNGGYTDTQYF
>TRBV6-2/TRBV6-3|.|few|TRBJ2-5
TGTGCCAGCAGTTCTCTTAGGGGTGAAGAGACCCAGTACTTC
CASSSLRGEETQYF
>TRBV27|.|.|TRBJ2-1
TGTGCCAGCAGTTTATTTGGGGTCCCCTACAATGAGCAGTTCTTC
CASSLFGVPYNEQFF
>TRBV29-1|TRBD1|few|TRBJ2-7
TGCAGCGTCGGGGGACAGGGTGGCCACGAGCAGTACTTC
CSVGGQGGHEQYF
>TRBV18|.|many|TRBJ1-2
TGTGCCAGCTCCTCGGCCTCTAACTATGGCTACACCTTC
CASSSASNYGYTF
>TRBV6-5|.|many|TRBJ2-6
TGTGCCAGCAGTTACTCGATTGGGTCTGAGCGTTTGACTGGGGCCAACGTCCTGACTTTC
CASSYSIGSERLTGANVLTF
>TRBV11-3|TRBD1|.|TRBJ2-2
TGTGCCTGCACTCTCGGGGACAGGTGGACCGGGGAGCTGTTTTTT
CACTLGDRWTGELFF
>TRBV6-2/TRBV6-3|.|many|TRBJ2-7
TGTGCCAGCAGTAGGGGAGCCGACTACGAGCAGTACTTC
CASSRGADYEQYF
>TRBV6-2/TRBV6-3|.|few|TRBJ2-1
TGTGCCAGCAGGGGGACCGAGACAGTTACCTACAATGAGCAGTTCTTC
CASRGTETVTYNEQFF